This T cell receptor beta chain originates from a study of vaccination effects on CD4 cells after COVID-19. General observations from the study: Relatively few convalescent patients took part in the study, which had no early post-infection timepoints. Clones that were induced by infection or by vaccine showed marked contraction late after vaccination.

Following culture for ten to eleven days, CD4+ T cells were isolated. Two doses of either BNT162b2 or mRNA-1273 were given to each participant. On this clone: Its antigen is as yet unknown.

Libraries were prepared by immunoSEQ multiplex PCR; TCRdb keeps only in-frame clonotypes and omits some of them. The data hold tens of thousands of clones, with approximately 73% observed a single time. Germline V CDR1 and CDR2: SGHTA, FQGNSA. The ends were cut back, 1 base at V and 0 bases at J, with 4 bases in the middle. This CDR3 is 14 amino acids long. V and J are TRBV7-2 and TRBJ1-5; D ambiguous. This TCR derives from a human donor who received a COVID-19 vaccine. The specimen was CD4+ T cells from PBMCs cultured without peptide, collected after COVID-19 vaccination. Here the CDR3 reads CASSLGFSNQPQHF. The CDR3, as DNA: TGTGCCAGCAGCTTAGGGTTTAGCAATCAGCCCCAGCATTTT.